The clone carrying this TCR beta chain occurred a few times. The CDR3 covers 14 residues. Looked up from germline, CDR1 is MDHEN and CDR2 is SYDVKM. V was pared by 2 bases and J by 1 base, with 7 bases between. This specimen belongs to a study of T cells in Graves' hyperthyroidism and ophthalmopathy. Looking at the study overall: Before treatment of any kind, peripheral blood was taken at initial diagnosis.

The source material, RNA transcripts, was used to amplify TCR beta CDR3 regions. Researchers ran a first-round RT-PCR on the TCR CDR3 using the HTBI primer set. TCRdb passed the multiplex PCR reads through MiXCR, listing each CDR3 protein once. The sample has a few hundred thousand distinct CDR3 sequences; more than 13% are singletons. The sequence was collected from a woman aged 25 to 39 with Graves' hyperthyroidism. V and J are TRBV28 and TRBJ2-3, with D possibly TRBD2 on 5 matching bases. Sequencing was performed on blood. The DNA of the CDR3 is TGTGCCAGCAGTTTACCACTAGGCACAGATACGCAGTATTTT. Residues: CASSLPLGTDTQYF.